The source of this TCR beta chain is a study of CD8 T cells in ankylosing spondylitis. The germline V gene has CDR1 MNHNY and CDR2 SVGAGI (reference sequence). With 5 bases removed from V and 3 bases from J, the gap between germline ends came to 8 bases. The CDR3 contains 12 residues. As concerns this clonotype: Its antigen is unknown.

Study findings and constraints: Reports of some motif variants in reactive arthritis synovial fluid and blood predate this one. Characteristic, it appeared, of ankylosing spondylitis blood was a TCR beta motif of eight or nine highly homologous variants. Within matched ankylosing spondylitis synovial fluid, disease-linked clones were reportedly significantly enriched.

TCR beta libraries were made by quantitative 5'-RACE with molecular barcodes. TCRdb called the 5' RACE reads again in MiXCR, with one record for every CDR3 protein. The sample includes roughly 250,000 distinct CDR3 sequences, 8% to 9.5% of them seen just once. The V call is TRBV6-6, the J call TRBJ2-7; perhaps TRBD1 as D (5 bases). The TCR sequence derives from a male donor with ankylosing spondylitis or in good health (not recorded which). Sequencing was performed on blood, either unsorted or a sorted T cell fraction (not recorded which). The CDR3, as DNA: TGTGCCAGCAGTAGGACAAACTACGAGCAGTACTTC. Translating it yields CASSRTNYEQYF.